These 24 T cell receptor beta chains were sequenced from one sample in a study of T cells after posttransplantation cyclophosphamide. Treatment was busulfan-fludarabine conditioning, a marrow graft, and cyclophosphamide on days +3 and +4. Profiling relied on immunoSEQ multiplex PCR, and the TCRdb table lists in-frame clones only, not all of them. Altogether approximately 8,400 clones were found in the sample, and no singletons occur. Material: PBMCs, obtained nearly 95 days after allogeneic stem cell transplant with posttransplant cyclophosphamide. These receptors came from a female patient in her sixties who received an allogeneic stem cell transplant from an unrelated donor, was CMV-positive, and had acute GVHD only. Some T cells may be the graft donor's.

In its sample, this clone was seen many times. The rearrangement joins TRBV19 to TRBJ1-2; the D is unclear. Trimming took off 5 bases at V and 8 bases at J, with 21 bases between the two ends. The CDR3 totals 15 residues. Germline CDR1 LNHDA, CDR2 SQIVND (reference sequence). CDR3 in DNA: TGTGCCAGTAGTCGTCTGGGAGCGGTAACAGACGGCTACACCTTC. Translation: CASSRLGAVTDGYTF.

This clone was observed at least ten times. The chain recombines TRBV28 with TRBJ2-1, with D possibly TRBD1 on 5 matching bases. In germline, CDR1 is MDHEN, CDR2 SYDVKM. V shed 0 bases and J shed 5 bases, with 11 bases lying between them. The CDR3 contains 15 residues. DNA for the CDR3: TGTGCCAGCAGTTTATGGGGGCAGGATGACAATGAGCAGTTCTTC. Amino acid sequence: CASSLWGQDDNEQFF. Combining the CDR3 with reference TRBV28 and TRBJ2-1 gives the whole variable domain DVKVTQSSRYLVKRTGEKVFLECVQDMDHENMFWYRQDPGLGLRLIYFSYDVKMKEKGDIPEGYSVSREKKERFSLILESASTNQTSMYLCASSLWGQDDNEQFFGPGTRLTVL.

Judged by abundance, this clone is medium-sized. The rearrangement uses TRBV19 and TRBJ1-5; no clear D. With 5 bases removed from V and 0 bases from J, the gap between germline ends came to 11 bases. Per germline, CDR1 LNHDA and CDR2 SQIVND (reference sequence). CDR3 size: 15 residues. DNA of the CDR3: TGTGCCAGTAGTTCCACAGTTGGTAGCAATCAGCCCCAGCATTTT. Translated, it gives CASSSTVGSNQPQHF.

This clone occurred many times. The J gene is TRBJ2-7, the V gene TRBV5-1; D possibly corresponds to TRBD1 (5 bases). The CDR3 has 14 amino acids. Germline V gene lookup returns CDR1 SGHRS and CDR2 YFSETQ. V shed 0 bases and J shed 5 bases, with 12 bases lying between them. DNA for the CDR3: TGCGCCAGCAGCTTGGGACAGAGTCGTCACGAGCAGTACTTC. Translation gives CASSLGQSRHEQYF.

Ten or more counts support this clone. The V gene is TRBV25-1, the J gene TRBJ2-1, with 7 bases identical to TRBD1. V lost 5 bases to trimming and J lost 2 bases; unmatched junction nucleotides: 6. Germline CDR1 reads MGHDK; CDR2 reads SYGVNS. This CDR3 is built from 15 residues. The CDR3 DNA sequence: TGTGCCAGCAGTCATAACAGGGGTCCCTACAATGAGCAGTTCTTC. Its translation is CASSHNRGPYNEQFF.

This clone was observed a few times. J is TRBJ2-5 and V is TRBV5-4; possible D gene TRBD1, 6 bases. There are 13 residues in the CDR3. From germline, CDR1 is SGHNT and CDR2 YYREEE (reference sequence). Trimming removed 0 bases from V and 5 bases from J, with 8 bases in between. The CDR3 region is CASSLAGAETQYF. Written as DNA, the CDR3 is TGTGCCAGCAGCTTGGCAGGGGCCGAGACCCAGTACTTC. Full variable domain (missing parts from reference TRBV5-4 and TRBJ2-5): ETGVTQSPTHLIKTRGQQVTLRCSSQSGHNTVSWYQQALGQGPQFIFQYYREEENGRGNFPPRFSGLQFPNYSSELNVNALELDDSALYLCASSLAGAETQYFGPGTRLLVL.

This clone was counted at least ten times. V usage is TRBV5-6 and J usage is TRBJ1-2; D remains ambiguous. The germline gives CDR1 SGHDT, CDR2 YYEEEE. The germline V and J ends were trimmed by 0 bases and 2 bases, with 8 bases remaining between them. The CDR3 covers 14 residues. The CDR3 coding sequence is TGTGCCAGCAGCTTGGTCTCTATGAACTATGGCTACACCTTC. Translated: CASSLVSMNYGYTF.

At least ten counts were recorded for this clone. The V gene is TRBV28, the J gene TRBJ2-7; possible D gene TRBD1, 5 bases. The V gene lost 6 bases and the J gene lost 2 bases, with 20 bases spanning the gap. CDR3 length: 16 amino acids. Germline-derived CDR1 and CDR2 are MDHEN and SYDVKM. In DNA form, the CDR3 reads TGTGCCAGCAGACCCTCGTGGGGCCAGGTTACCTACGAGCAGTACTTC. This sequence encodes CASRPSWGQVTYEQYF.

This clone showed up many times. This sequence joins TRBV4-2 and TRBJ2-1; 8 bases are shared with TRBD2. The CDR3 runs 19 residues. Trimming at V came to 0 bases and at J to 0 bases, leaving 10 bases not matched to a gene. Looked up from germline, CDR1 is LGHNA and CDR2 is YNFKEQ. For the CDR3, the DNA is TGTGCCAGCAGCCAAGATCTAGACGCTCGGGGGGGCTCCTACAATGAGCAGTTCTTC. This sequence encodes CASSQDLDARGGSYNEQFF.

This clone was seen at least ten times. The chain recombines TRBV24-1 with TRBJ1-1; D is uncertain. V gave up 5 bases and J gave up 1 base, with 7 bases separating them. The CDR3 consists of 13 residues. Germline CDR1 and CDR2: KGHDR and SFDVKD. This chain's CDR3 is CATSVTGNTEAFF. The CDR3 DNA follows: TGTGCCACCAGTGTAACTGGGAACACTGAAGCTTTCTTT.

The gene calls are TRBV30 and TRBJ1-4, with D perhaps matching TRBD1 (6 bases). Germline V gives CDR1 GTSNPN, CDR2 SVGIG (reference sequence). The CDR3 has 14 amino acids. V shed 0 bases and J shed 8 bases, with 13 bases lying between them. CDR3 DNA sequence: TGTGCCTGGAGTGTACAGGGCCTTGGGGAAAAACTGTTTTTT. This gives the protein CAWSVQGLGEKLFF. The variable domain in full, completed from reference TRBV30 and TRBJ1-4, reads SQTIHQWPATLVQPVGSPLSLECTVEGTSNPNLYWYRQAAGRGLQLLFYSVGIGQISSEVPQNLSASRPQDRQFILSSKKLLLSDSGFYLCAWSVQGLGEKLFFGSGTQLSVL.

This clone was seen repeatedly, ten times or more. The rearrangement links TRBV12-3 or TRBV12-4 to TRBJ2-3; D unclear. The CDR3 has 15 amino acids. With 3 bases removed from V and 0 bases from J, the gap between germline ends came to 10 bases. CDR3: CASSLILQSTDTQYF. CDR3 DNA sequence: TGTGCCAGCAGTTTGATACTCCAAAGCACAGATACGCAGTATTTT.

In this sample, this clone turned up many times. CDR3 sequence reads: CASSPRQATIDNTEAFF. CDR3 nucleotides: TGTGCCAGCAGTCCCCGACAGGCAACGATAGATAACACTGAAGCTTTCTTT. The chain is built from TRBV27 and TRBJ1-1; perhaps TRBD1 as D (6 bases). V lost 5 bases, J lost 2 bases, and 21 bases lay in between. In germline, CDR1 is MNHEY, CDR2 SMNVEV (reference sequence). This CDR3 is 17 amino acids long.

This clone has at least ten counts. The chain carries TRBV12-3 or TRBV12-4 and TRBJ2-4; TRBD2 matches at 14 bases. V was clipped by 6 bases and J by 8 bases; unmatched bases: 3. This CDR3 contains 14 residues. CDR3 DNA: TGTGCCAGCAGACAGGGACTAGCGGGGGACATTCAGTACTTC. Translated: CASRQGLAGDIQYF.

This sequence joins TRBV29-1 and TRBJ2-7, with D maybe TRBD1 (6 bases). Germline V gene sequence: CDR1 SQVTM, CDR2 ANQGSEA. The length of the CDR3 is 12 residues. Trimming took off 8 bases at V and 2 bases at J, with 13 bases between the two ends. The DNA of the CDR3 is TGCAGCAGCATGACAGGACCCTACGAGCAGTACTTC. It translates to CSSMTGPYEQYF.

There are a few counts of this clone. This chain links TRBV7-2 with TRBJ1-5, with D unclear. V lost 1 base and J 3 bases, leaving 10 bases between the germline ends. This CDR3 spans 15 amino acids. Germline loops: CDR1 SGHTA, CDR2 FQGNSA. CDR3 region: CASSLVPGLNQPQHF. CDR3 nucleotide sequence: TGTGCCAGCAGCTTAGTTCCAGGCCTCAATCAGCCCCAGCATTTT. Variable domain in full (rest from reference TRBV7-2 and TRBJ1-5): GAGVSQSPSNKVTEKGKDVELRCDPISGHTALYWYRQSLGQGLEFLIYFQGNSAPDKSGLPSDRFSAERTGGSVSTLTIQRTQQEDSAVYLCASSLVPGLNQPQHFGDGTRLSIL.

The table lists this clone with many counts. DNA for the CDR3: TGTGCCAGTAGTACAGGGATAGCTAATGAAAAACTGTTTTTT. It codes for CASSTGIANEKLFF. The J gene is TRBJ1-4, the V gene TRBV19; possible D gene TRBD1, 5 bases. Germline loops: CDR1 LNHDA, CDR2 SQIVND (reference sequence). The V gene lost 4 bases and the J gene lost 3 bases, with 9 bases spanning the gap. CDR3 length: 14 residues.

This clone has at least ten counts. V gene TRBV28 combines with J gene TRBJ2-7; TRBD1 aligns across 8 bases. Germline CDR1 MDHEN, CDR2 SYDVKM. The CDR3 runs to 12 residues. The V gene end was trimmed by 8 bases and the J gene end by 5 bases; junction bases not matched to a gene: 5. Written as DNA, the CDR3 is TGTGCCAGCTTGACAGGGGTCCACGAGCAGTACTTC. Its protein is CASLTGVHEQYF.

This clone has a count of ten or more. The CDR3 here is CASSEVAGVTNEQFF. DNA for the CDR3: TGTGCCAGCAGTGAAGTAGCGGGGGTCACCAATGAGCAGTTCTTC. The rearrangement joins TRBV2 to TRBJ2-1, with 9 bases lining up with TRBD2. CDR3 length: 15 amino acids. Looked up from germline, CDR1 is SNHLY and CDR2 is FYNNEI. The trim removed 1 base at V and 6 bases at J, leaving 4 bases unmatched.

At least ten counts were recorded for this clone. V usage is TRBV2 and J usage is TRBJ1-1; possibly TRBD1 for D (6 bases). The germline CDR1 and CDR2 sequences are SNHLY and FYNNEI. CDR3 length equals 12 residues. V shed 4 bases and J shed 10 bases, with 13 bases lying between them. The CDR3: CASSGDTGLAFF. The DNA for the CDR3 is TGTGCCAGCAGTGGGGACACAGGGTTAGCTTTCTTT.

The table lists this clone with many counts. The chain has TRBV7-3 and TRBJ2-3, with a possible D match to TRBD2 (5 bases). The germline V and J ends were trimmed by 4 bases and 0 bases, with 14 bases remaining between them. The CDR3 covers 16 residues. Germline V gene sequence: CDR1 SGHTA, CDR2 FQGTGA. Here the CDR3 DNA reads TGTGCCAGCAGCTCCGGACTGATGTTAAGCACAGATACGCAGTATTTT. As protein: CASSSGLMLSTDTQYF.

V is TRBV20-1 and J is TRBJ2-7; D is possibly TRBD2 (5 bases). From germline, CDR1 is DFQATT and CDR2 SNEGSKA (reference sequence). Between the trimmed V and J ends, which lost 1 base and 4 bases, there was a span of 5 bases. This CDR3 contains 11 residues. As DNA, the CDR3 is TGCAGTGCTAGAGGAGGGTACGAGCAGTACTTC. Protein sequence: CSARGGYEQYF.

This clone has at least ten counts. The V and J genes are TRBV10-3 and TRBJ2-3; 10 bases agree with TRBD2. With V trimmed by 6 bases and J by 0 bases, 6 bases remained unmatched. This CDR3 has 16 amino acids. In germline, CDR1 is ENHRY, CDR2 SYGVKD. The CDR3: CAISQLAGSSTDTQYF. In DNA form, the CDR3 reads TGTGCCATCAGCCAACTAGCGGGGTCAAGCACAGATACGCAGTATTTT.

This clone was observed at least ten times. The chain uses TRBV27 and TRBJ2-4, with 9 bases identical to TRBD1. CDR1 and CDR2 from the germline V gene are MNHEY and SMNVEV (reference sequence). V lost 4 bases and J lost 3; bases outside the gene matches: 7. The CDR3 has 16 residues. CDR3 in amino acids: CASSSTGGMGKNIQYF. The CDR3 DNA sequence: TGTGCCAGCAGTTCAACAGGGGGCATGGGCAAAAACATTCAGTACTTC.